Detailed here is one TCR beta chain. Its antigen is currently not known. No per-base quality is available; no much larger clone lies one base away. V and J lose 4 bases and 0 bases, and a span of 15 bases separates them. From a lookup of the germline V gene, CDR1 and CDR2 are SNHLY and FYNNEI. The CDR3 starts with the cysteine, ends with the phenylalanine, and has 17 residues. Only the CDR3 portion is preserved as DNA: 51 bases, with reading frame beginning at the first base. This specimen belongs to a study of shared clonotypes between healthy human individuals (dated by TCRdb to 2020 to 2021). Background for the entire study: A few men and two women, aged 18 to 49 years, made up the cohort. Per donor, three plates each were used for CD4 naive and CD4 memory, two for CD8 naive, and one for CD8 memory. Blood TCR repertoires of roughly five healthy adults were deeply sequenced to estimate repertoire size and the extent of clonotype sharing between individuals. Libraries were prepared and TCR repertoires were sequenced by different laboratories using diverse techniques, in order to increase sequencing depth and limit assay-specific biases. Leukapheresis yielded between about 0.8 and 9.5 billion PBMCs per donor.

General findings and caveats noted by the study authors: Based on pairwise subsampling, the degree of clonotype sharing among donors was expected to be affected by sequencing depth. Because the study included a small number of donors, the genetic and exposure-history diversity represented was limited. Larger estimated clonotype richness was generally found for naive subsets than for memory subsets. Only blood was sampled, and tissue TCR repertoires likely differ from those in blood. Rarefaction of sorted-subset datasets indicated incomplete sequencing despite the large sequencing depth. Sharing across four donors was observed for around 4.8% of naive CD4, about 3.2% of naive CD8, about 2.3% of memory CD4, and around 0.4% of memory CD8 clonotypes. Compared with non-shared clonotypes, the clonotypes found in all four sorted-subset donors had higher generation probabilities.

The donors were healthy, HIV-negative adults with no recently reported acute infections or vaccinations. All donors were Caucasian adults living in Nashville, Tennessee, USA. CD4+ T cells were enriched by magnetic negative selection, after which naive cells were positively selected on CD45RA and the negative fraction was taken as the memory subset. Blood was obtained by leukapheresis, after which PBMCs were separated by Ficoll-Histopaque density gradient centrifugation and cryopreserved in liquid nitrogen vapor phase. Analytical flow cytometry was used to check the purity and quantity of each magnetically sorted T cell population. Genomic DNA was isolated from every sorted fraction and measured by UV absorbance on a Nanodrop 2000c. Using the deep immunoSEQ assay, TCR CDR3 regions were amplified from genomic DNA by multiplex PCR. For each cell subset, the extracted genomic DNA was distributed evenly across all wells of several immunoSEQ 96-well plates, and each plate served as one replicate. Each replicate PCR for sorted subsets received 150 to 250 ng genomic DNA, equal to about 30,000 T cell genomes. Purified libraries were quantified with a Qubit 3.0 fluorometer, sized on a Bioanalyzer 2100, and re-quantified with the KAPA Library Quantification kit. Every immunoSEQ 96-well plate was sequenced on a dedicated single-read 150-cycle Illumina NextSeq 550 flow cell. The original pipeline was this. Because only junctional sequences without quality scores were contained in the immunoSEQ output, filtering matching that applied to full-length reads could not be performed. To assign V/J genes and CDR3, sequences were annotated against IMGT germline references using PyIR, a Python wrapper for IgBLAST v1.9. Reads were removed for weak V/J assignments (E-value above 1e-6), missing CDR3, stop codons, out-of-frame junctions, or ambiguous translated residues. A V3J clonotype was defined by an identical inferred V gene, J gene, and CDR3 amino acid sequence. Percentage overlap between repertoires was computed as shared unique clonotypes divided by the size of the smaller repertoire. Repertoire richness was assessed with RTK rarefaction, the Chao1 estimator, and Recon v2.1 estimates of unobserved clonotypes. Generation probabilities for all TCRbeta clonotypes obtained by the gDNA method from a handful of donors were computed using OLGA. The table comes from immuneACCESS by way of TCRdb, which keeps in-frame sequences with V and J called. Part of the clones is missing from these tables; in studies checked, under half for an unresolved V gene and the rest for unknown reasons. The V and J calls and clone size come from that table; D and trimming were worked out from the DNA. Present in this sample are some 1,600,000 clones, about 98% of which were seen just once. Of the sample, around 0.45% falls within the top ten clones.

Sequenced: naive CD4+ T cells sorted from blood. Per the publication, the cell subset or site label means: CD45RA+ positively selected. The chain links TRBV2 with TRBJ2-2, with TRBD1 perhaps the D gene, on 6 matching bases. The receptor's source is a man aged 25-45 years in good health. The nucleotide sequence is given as TGTGCCAGCAGTGTAACAGGGAATAACGCGAACACCGGGGAGCTGTTTTTT. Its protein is CASSVTGNNANTGELFF.